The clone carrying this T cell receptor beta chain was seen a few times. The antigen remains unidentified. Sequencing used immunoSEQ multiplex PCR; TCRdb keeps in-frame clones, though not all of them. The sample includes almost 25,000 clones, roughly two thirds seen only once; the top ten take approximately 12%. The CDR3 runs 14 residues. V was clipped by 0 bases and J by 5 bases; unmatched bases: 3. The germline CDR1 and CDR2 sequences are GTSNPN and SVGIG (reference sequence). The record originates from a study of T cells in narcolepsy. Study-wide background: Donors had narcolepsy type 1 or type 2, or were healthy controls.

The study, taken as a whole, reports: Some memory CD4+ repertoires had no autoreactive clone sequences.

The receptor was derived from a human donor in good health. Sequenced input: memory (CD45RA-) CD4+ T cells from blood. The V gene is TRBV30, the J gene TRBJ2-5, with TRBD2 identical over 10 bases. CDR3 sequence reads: CAWSVAGGLETQYF. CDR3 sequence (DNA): TGTGCCTGGAGTGTAGCGGGAGGGTTGGAGACCCAGTACTTC.